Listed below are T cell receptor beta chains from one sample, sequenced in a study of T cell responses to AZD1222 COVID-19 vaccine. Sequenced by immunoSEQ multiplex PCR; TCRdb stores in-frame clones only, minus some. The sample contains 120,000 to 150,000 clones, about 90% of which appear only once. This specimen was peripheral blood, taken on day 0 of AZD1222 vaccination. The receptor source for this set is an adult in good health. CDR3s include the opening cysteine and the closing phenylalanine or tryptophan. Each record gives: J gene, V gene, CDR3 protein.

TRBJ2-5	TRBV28	CASSTRGNTQETQYF
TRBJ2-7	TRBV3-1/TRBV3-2	CASSQDSALGLSAYEQYF
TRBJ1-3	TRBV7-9	CASSLGQGGNTIYF
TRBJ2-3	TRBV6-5	CASSGRARDTQYF
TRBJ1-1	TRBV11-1	CASSSSVGNTEAFF
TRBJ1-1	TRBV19	CASSIPSSTEAFF
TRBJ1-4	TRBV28	CASRGTGRRNEKLFF
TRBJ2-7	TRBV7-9	CASSLTGQLSYEQYF
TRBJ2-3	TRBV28	CASSHPPRTSRGRDTQYF
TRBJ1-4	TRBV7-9	CASSTGETTNEKLFF